A single sample gave rise to the 28 T cell receptor beta chains below, sequenced in a study of OX40 agonist ivuxolimab in advanced cancers. Libraries were prepared through the immunoSEQ multiplex PCR assay. The clones in this table, taken by TCRdb from immuneACCESS, are in-frame only. Not every clone is retained; where verified, under half of the shortfall comes from an unresolved V gene, and the cause of the rest is unknown. This sample gives 55,000 to 85,000 clones in total; 80% to 90% of them show up just once. The ten top clones hold about 0.75% of the sample. Sequencing used CD4+ or CD8+ T cells sorted from blood, obtained in a trial of the OX40 agonist ivuxolimab. The receptors were gathered from an adult with an advanced solid tumor such as melanoma, head and neck, liver or kidney cancer.

V is TRBV2 and J is TRBJ2-5; possibly TRBD2 for D (5 bases). Germline V lookup: CDR1 SNHLY, CDR2 FYNNEI. Between the trimmed V and J ends, which lost 5 bases and 5 bases, there was a span of 15 bases. The CDR3 covers 14 residues. Here the CDR3 reads CASSLGRGGETQYF. The CDR3 DNA reads TGTGCCAGCAGTCTGGGCCGGGGTGGGGAGACCCAGTACTTC.

The rearrangement links TRBV5-1 to TRBJ1-2, with 9 positions matching TRBD1. Germline V gene lookup returns CDR1 SGHRS and CDR2 YFSETQ. CDR3 length: 14 amino acids. Germline trimming cut 4 bases from V and 4 bases from J; bases unmatched to any gene: 5. The CDR3, as DNA: TGCGCCAGCAGCCTGGGACAGGGCTCCTATGGCTACACCTTC. It specifies CASSLGQGSYGYTF.

The gene calls are TRBV5-1 and TRBJ2-4; TRBD2 aligns across 11 bases. Germline CDR1 is SGHRS and CDR2 is YFSETQ. This CDR3 comprises 16 residues. V lost 4 bases and J lost 2; bases outside the gene matches: 5. Here the CDR3 reads CASSDSGGATKNIQYF. In DNA form, the CDR3 reads TGCGCCAGCAGCGATAGCGGGGGGGCGACCAAAAACATTCAGTACTTC.

The chain recombines TRBV27 with TRBJ2-7, with a weak D call TRBD2 (7 bases). CDR1 and CDR2 from the germline V gene are MNHEY and SMNVEV (reference sequence). Trimming removed 3 bases at V and 0 bases at J, with 15 bases between. CDR3 length equals 16 residues. Written as DNA, the CDR3 is TGTGCCAGCAGTTTCGACCGGGGGGCGTTCTCCTACGAGCAGTACTTC. Its protein product is CASSFDRGAFSYEQYF.

This sequence joins TRBV5-6 and TRBJ2-5; the match to TRBD2 covers 9 bases. V gave up 3 bases and J gave up 1 base; unmatched junction bases: 7. This CDR3 comprises 16 residues. Germline V gene lookup returns CDR1 SGHDT and CDR2 YYEEEE. CDR3 region: CASSSPSGVSQETQYF. Written as DNA, the CDR3 is TGTGCCAGCAGCTCACCTAGCGGGGTCTCCCAAGAGACCCAGTACTTC. Using reference TRBV5-6 and TRBJ2-5 for the parts outside the CDR3, the full variable domain is DAGVTQSPTHLIKTRGQQVTLRCSPKSGHDTVSWYQQALGQGPQFIFQYYEEEERQRGNFPDRFSGHQFPNYSSELNVNALLLGDSALYLCASSSPSGVSQETQYFGPGTRLLVL.

The rearrangement links TRBV6-6 to TRBJ2-7, with TRBD1 matching 7 bases. There are 14 residues in the CDR3. Looked up from germline, CDR1 is MNHNY and CDR2 is SVGAGI (reference sequence). After removal of 5 bases from V and 6 bases from J, the junction contained 10 bases not matched to a gene. The DNA for the CDR3 is TGTGCCAGCAGTAGAGGACAGGACCCCCTCGAGCAGTACTTC. This gives the protein CASSRGQDPLEQYF.

The chain joins TRBV6-5 to TRBJ1-1, with D hard to call. Looked up from germline, CDR1 is MNHEY and CDR2 is SVGAGI. The V end lost 4 bases, the J end lost 2 bases, and 8 bases lay between the germline ends. This CDR3 region has 13 residues. The CDR3 protein is CASSSETNTEAFF. CDR3 DNA: TGTGCCAGCAGTTCCGAGACAAACACTGAAGCTTTCTTT.

The chain has TRBV11-2 and TRBJ2-1; no clear D. This CDR3 has 14 residues. The V gene lost 5 bases and the J gene lost 3 bases, with 11 bases spanning the gap. The germline CDR1 and CDR2 sequences are SGHAT and FQNNGV. DNA of the CDR3: TGTGCCAGCAGCAAGTCGTTTTACTACAATGAGCAGTTCTTC. This sequence encodes CASSKSFYYNEQFF.

The chain joins TRBV6-5 to TRBJ2-7; 7 bases align to TRBD1. The trim removed 7 bases at V and 3 bases at J, leaving 9 bases unmatched. This CDR3 spans 14 amino acids. Germline-derived CDR1 and CDR2 are MNHEY and SVGAGI. CDR3 DNA sequence: TGTGCCAGCACTCGGGGCCCAGGGGGCTACGAGCAGTACTTC. It translates to CASTRGPGGYEQYF.

DNA for the CDR3: TGTGCCACCAGAATCCGGGCAGGGAGGAATGAGCAGTTCTTC. Translation: CATRIRAGRNEQFF. The chain couples TRBV19 to TRBJ2-1; possible D gene TRBD2, 6 bases. V was shortened by 10 bases and J by 7 bases, with 20 bases between the two germline ends. The CDR3 totals 14 residues. Per germline, CDR1 LNHDA and CDR2 SQIVND (reference sequence).

J is TRBJ1-4 and V is TRBV15; no clear D gene. This CDR3 has 14 residues. Germline CDR1 reads LNHNV; CDR2 reads YYDKDF (reference sequence). V lost 4 bases to trimming and J lost 8 bases, with 14 bases between them. The CDR3 DNA is TGTGCCACCAGCACGCTCCTATTAGGGGAAAAACTGTTTTTT. This gives the protein CATSTLLLGEKLFF.

This clone appeared a few times. V gene TRBV7-9 combines with J gene TRBJ1-2, with TRBD1 matching 10 bases. Germline loops: CDR1 SEHNR, CDR2 FQNEAQ (reference sequence). The CDR3 extends over 14 amino acids. The V and J ends lost 5 bases and 6 bases, in that order; junction bases with no gene match: 6. The CDR3 sequence: CASSQGQGWDGYTF. In DNA form, the CDR3 reads TGTGCCAGCAGCCAGGGACAGGGGTGGGATGGCTACACCTTC.

V usage is TRBV29-1 and J usage is TRBJ2-5, with TRBD2 matching over 10 bases. This CDR3 region has 14 residues. The V gene end was trimmed by 2 bases and the J gene end by 5 bases; junction bases not matched to a gene: 5. The germline V gene has CDR1 SQVTM and CDR2 ANQGSEA. CDR3 DNA: TGCAGCGTTGAACCTAGCGGGAGCAAGGAGACCCAGTACTTC. Amino acid sequence: CSVEPSGSKETQYF.

The rearrangement uses TRBV4-3 and TRBJ2-1; unclear D gene. Trimming removed 5 bases at V and 7 bases at J, with 15 bases between. The CDR3 consists of 14 residues. CDR1 is LGHNA, CDR2 YSLEER, per germline. CDR3 in amino acids: CASSALPRGNEQFF. DNA for the CDR3: TGCGCCAGCAGCGCCCTCCCTCGTGGAAATGAGCAGTTCTTC.

The chain joins TRBV7-2 to TRBJ1-3; D remains ambiguous. V dropped 5 bases and J dropped 0 bases, with 14 bases sitting between them. The CDR3 runs 16 residues. Germline CDR1 reads SGHTA; CDR2 reads FQGNSA. The CDR3 DNA sequence: TGTGCCAGCAGCCCGACGACACCTCTCTCTGGAAACACCATATATTTT. Amino acids: CASSPTTPLSGNTIYF. Variable domain in full (rest from reference TRBV7-2 and TRBJ1-3): GAGVSQSPSNKVTEKGKDVELRCDPISGHTALYWYRQSLGQGLEFLIYFQGNSAPDKSGLPSDRFSAERTGGSVSTLTIQRTQQEDSAVYLCASSPTTPLSGNTIYFGEGSWLTVV.

The sample holds a few counts of this clone. The V gene is TRBV12-5, the J gene TRBJ2-3; 7 bases map to TRBD1. The ends lost 10 bases at V and 3 bases at J; junction bases unmatched: 10. The CDR3 contains 14 residues. Germline V gene lookup returns CDR1 LGHNT and CDR2 FRNRAP. The CDR3 bases are TGTGCTATGGGCAGGGGGACAGATACAGATACGCAGTATTTT. Translation: CAMGRGTDTDTQYF.

This clone was observed a single time. The chain recombines TRBV19 with TRBJ2-5, with TRBD2 as a possible D gene (5 bases). Germline V CDR1 and CDR2: LNHDA, SQIVND (reference sequence). Trimming pared 10 bases from V and 4 bases from J, leaving 22 bases between. This CDR3 spans 15 amino acids. For the CDR3, the DNA is TGTGCCACCACCCCTTTTGGGAGCGGTGGAGAGACCCAGTACTTC. Protein product: CATTPFGSGGETQYF.

DNA of the CDR3: TGTGCCAGCAGTTACTCATCGGAAGGAAAACTGTTTTTT. Its translation is CASSYSSEGKLFF. The rearrangement joins TRBV6-6 to TRBJ1-4, with no clear D. The CDR3 has 13 amino acids. Looked up from germline, CDR1 is MNHNY and CDR2 is SVGAGI (reference sequence). The V and J ends lost 0 bases and 10 bases respectively, with 9 bases between them.

The chain employs TRBV4-3 and TRBJ1-1; possibly TRBD1 for D (6 bases). Germline CDR1 is LGHNA and CDR2 is YSLEER. The V and J ends lost 0 bases and 7 bases respectively, with 18 bases between them. The CDR3 has 16 residues. The CDR3 here is CASSQDLSGGTFEAFF. The CDR3 nucleotides read TGCGCCAGCAGCCAAGATCTTTCGGGTGGGACATTTGAAGCTTTCTTT.

A remark on this clone: A junction boundary mismatches the germline segment, possibly from a read error. The chain recombines TRBV30 with TRBJ1-1, with D perhaps TRBD1 (5 bases). This CDR3 has 12 amino acids. Germline CDR1 reads GTSNPN; CDR2 reads SVGIG (reference sequence). CDR3 amino acids: CAWRAQGTEAFF. CDR3 coding DNA: TGTGCCTGGCGCGCCCAGGGCACTGAGGCTTTCTTT.

The chain has TRBV4-2 and TRBJ2-1; D perhaps matches TRBD1 (6 bases). The CDR3 runs to 16 residues. From germline, CDR1 is LGHNA and CDR2 YNFKEQ. Trimming stripped 0 bases from V and 4 bases from J, with 13 bases between. In nucleotides, the CDR3 is TGTGCCAGCAGCCAAGATCCCGGACAGTTATACAATGAGCAGTTCTTC. Its translation: CASSQDPGQLYNEQFF.

This clone came up once. This chain uses TRBV5-6 with TRBJ1-5, with D tentatively TRBD1 (5 bases). The CDR3 has 16 residues. The V gene lost 4 bases and the J gene lost 4 bases, with 18 bases spanning the gap. The germline V gene encodes CDR1 SGHDT and CDR2 YYEEEE. The CDR3 is CASSPRGGAANQPQHF. In DNA, the CDR3 is TGTGCCAGCAGCCCCCGAGGAGGGGCCGCGAATCAGCCCCAGCATTTT.

The V gene is TRBV6-5, the J gene TRBJ2-7; tentative D call: TRBD1 (6 bases). The CDR3 covers 16 residues. Germline V gene sequence: CDR1 MNHEY, CDR2 SVGAGI. Deletions cut 0 bases from V and 0 bases from J, with 12 bases between. The chain's CDR3 is CASSYSADRFSYEQYF. CDR3 nucleotides: TGTGCCAGCAGTTACTCGGCCGACAGGTTCTCCTACGAGCAGTACTTC.

V usage is TRBV2 and J usage is TRBJ1-6; TRBD1 matches at 7 bases. CDR3 length: 14 amino acids. J lost 7 bases, V lost 5 bases, and 5 bases had no gene match. In germline, CDR1 is SNHLY, CDR2 FYNNEI. The CDR3 is CASSPQGDNSPLHF. In DNA, the CDR3 is TGTGCCAGCAGTCCTCAGGGGGACAATTCACCCCTCCACTTT.

V usage is TRBV5-1 and J usage is TRBJ1-3; tentative D call: TRBD1 (6 bases). CDR1 is SGHRS and CDR2 is YFSETQ in the germline V gene. V lost 0 bases and J lost 0, with 13 bases in between. CDR3 length: 17 amino acids. As DNA, the CDR3 is TGCGCCAGCAGCTTGGGTGGTAGGACAGCCTCTGGAAACACCATATATTTT. Protein product: CASSLGGRTASGNTIYF.

This clone was detected only once. The chain carries TRBV7-8 and TRBJ2-7; TRBD1 matches at 10 bases. V was pared by 5 bases and J by 6 bases, with 13 bases of the junction left unmatched. The CDR3 length is 16 residues. Germline CDR1 SGHVS, CDR2 FQNEAQ. This chain's CDR3 is CASSRDRGGNRAEQYF. The CDR3 DNA reads TGTGCCAGCAGCCGGGACAGGGGAGGGAATCGGGCCGAGCAGTACTTC.

The V gene is TRBV6-5, the J gene TRBJ2-1; TRBD2 matches 10 bases. J was trimmed by 4 bases and V by 5 bases; bases with no gene match: 5. Germline values: CDR1 MNHEY, CDR2 SVGAGI. The CDR3 has 15 amino acids. Here the CDR3 DNA reads TGTGCCAGCAGTCATACTAGCGGGGCTTACAATGAGCAGTTCTTC. Amino acids: CASSHTSGAYNEQFF.

The V call is TRBV7-8, the J call TRBJ1-2; 9 positions agree with TRBD1. Trimming removed 5 bases from V and 5 bases from J; junction bases left unmatched: 12. The CDR3 length is 16 residues. Germline values: CDR1 SGHVS, CDR2 FQNEAQ. Written as DNA, the CDR3 is TGTGCCAGCAGCGTCCGGGACAGGGTGGGGGGTTATGGCTACACCTTC. Its protein is CASSVRDRVGGYGYTF.